The rows below give T cell receptor beta chains drawn from one sample of a study of PD-1 blockade in mismatch repair-deficient tumors. The repertoire was sequenced with immunoSEQ multiplex PCR; TCRdb's copy has only in-frame clones and lacks some. Here the sample spans 15,000 or so clones, 84% being singletons. Sequencing was performed on PBMCs, taken about 15 weeks after starting pembrolizumab. The source is an adult with mismatch repair-deficient cancer. The CDR3 runs from the conserved cysteine through the conserved F or W. A D gene is named only where the DNA matches it firmly. Only some rows state a clone size, as once, few, many or a class for expanded clones.

j_call | d_call | clone_size | v_call | cdr3_nt | cdr3_aa
TRBJ2-2 | TRBD2 | once | TRBV29-1 | TGCAGCGTTGAAGATAGCGGGAGCACCGGGGAGCTGTTTTTT | CSVEDSGSTGELFF
TRBJ2-2 | - | - | TRBV5-1 | TGCGCCAGCAGCAGGGGTCGGACGGAGCCGAACACCGGGGAGCTGTTTTTT | CASSRGRTEPNTGELFF
TRBJ1-1 | - | - | TRBV9 | TGTGCCAGCAGCGTAGGTACCGATGGGCGCGCTGAAGCTTTCTTT | CASSVGTDGRAEAFF
TRBJ2-1 | TRBD2 | - | TRBV28 | TGTGCCAGCACCACAGCGGGAGTCGGGCACAGTGAGCAGTTCTTC | CASTTAGVGHSEQFF
TRBJ2-7 | - | - | TRBV2 | TGTGCCAGCAGTACCAGGGGCCTAACACCGTTCTACGAGCAGTACTTC | CASSTRGLTPFYEQYF
TRBJ2-1 | TRBD2 | - | TRBV7-3 | TGTGCCAGCAGCTTATACGGGCGGGAGACCCACAATGAGCAGTTCTTC | CASSLYGRETHNEQFF
TRBJ2-4 | TRBD2 | - | TRBV7-2 | TGTGCCAGCCTTAGCGGGAGAGAGAGTGACATTCAGTACTTC | CASLSGRESDIQYF
TRBJ2-7 | TRBD1 | - | TRBV10-3 | TGTGCCATCAGTGATTCCGGACAGGGCCCTTTCCAGTACTTC | CAISDSGQGPFQYF
TRBJ2-7 | TRBD1 | - | TRBV9 | TGTGCCAGCAGCGTACAGGGGGTTCCCTACGAGCAGTACTTC | CASSVQGVPYEQYF
TRBJ2-7 | - | - | TRBV18 | TGTGCCAGCTCCCCCCTCGGTGGTACCCGAGGAGACTACGAGCAGTACTTC | CASSPLGGTRGDYEQYF
TRBJ2-2 | - | - | TRBV10-3 | TGTGCCGTCACCGGGACTCCGAGTGAGGAGCTGTTTTTT | CAVTGTPSEELFF
TRBJ2-1 | TRBD2 | - | TRBV30 | TGTGCCTGGAGTCCGGCGGGAGGCTCCTTCCGTGAGCAGTTCTTC | CAWSPAGGSFREQFF
TRBJ2-2 | - | - | TRBV7-9 | TGTGCCAGCAGCTTCTCCCTGAGGTCTAAACCGAACACCGGGGAGCTGTTTTTT | CASSFSLRSKPNTGELFF
TRBJ2-1 | - | once | TRBV18 | TGTGCCAGCTCACCACCTGGGACTGCCCTTTTTTATGAGCAGTTCTTC | CASSPPGTALFYEQFF
TRBJ2-7 | - | - | TRBV16 | TGTGCCAGCAGCCAATCGCTACTAGCTTCCTACGAGCAGTACTTC | CASSQSLLASYEQYF
TRBJ2-7 | TRBD2 | - | TRBV9 | TGTGCCAGCAGCCTGAGCGGGAACTACGCGGAGCAGTACTTC | CASSLSGNYAEQYF
TRBJ2-7 | TRBD2 | few | TRBV28 | TGTGCCAGCAGTCCGCGAAGGACTAGCGTCTCCTACGAGCAGTACTTC | CASSPRRTSVSYEQYF
TRBJ2-5 | - | - | TRBV29-1 | TGCAGCGCCCTTCAGGTAGTCGGAGAGACCCAGTACTTC | CSALQVVGETQYF
TRBJ2-1 | TRBD2 | - | TRBV7-6 | TGTGCCAGCAGCTTCCCCTCTGGGACTAGCGGGAGGACTGAGCAGTTCTTC | CASSFPSGTSGRTEQFF
TRBJ2-7 | TRBD1 | - | TRBV19 | TGTGCCAGTAGCAAGACAGGGACCTTTACGGTGCAGTACTTC | CASSKTGTFTVQYF
TRBJ1-4 | - | once | TRBV25-1 | TGTGCCAGCAGTGACCACACCGGAGAGAAACTGTTTTTT | CASSDHTGEKLFF
TRBJ2-1 | - | - | TRBV9 | TGTGCCAGCAGCGTAGAAATCCAAGGGCTAGCGAATGAGCAGTTCTTC | CASSVEIQGLANEQFF
TRBJ1-5 | TRBD1 | once | TRBV7-3 | TGTGCCAGCAGCTTAACAGGGGGCGTCAATCAGCCCCAGCATTTT | CASSLTGGVNQPQHF
TRBJ2-2 | TRBD2 | - | TRBV5-4 | TGTGCCAGCAGCCCCGGACTAGCAGCCGGGGAGCTGTTTTTT | CASSPGLAAGELFF
TRBJ2-7 | TRBD2 | - | TRBV11-2 | TGTGCCAGCAGCTTAGGGCTAGCGGGGCACTCCTACGAGCAGTACTTC | CASSLGLAGHSYEQYF
TRBJ2-7 | TRBD2 | - | TRBV6-5 | TGTGCCAGCACTCGCTCCGGGGGGGACGAGCAGTACTTC | CASTRSGGDEQYF
TRBJ2-1 | TRBD1 | - | TRBV29-1 | TGCAGCGCCAACAGGGGCCCCATGAGCTCCTACAATGAGCAGTTCTTC | CSANRGPMSSYNEQFF
TRBJ2-7 | TRBD1 | few | TRBV5-1 | TGCGCCAGCAGCAGGCAGGGGGCCTACGAGCAGTACTTC | CASSRQGAYEQYF
TRBJ2-5 | - | - | TRBV30 | TGTGCCTGTTCGACTAGTGTTGAGACCCAGTACTTC | CACSTSVETQYF
TRBJ2-5 | - | once | TRBV6-5 | TGTGCCAGCAGTTACGATTACAGGGTCTCCGTGAAGACCCAGTACTTC | CASSYDYRVSVKTQYF
TRBJ1-5 | - | once | TRBV28 | TGTGCCAGCATTAGAAGTCAGGGAAACAATCAGCCCCAGCATTTT | CASIRSQGNNQPQHF
TRBJ2-4 | TRBD1 | - | TRBV7-9 | TGTGCCAGCAGCTGGACAGGGTTAAACATTCAGTACTTC | CASSWTGLNIQYF
TRBJ1-2 | - | - | TRBV9 | TGTGCCAGCCGGGACACCGTCAACTATGGCTACACCTTC | CASRDTVNYGYTF
TRBJ2-7 | - | few | TRBV5-1 | TGCGCCAGCAGCTTGGAGACAGCCTCCTACGAGCAGTACTTC | CASSLETASYEQYF
TRBJ1-4 | TRBD1 | - | TRBV6-1 | TGTGCCAGCAGTGAGTGGACAGGTCCTAATGAAAAACTGTTTTTT | CASSEWTGPNEKLFF
TRBJ1-2 | TRBD1 | - | TRBV5-1 | TGCGCCAGCAGCACCGGACAGGGTGGACGGGCTGGCTACACCTTC | CASSTGQGGRAGYTF
TRBJ2-7 | TRBD2 | - | TRBV5-1 | TGCGCCATCATGGGTAGCGGGAGAGATTTCTGCGAGCAGTACTTC | CAIMGSGRDFCEQYF
TRBJ2-7 | TRBD1 | - | TRBV28 | TGTGCCAGCACCCCAGGGACAGCCCCCTACGAGCAGTACTTC | CASTPGTAPYEQYF
TRBJ2-7 | - | - | TRBV21-1 | TGTGCCAGCTCCTATTCAGGGGGCGGCTACGAGCAGTACTTC | CASSYSGGGYEQYF
TRBJ2-7 | TRBD1 | - | TRBV5-1 | TGCGCCAGCAGCTTGGCGACAGGGTACCAATACGAGCAGTACTTC | CASSLATGYQYEQYF
TRBJ1-6 | TRBD1 | - | TRBV6-4 | TGTGCCAGCAGCATAGACAGGGCGGGGAATTCACCCCTCCACTTT | CASSIDRAGNSPLHF
TRBJ2-1 | - | - | TRBV9 | TGTGCCAGCAGCGTTTTATCAGGGGCCAATGAGCAGTTCTTC | CASSVLSGANEQFF
TRBJ2-5 | - | once | TRBV2 | TGTGCCAGCAGTGAGATTGGTAGCGGCAACCAAGAGACCCAGTACTTC | CASSEIGSGNQETQYF
TRBJ2-2 | TRBD1 | - | TRBV19 | TGTGCCAGTAGGGGACAGGGCCCTGTGAGAAATACGAACACCGGGGAGCTGTTTTTT | CASRGQGPVRNTNTGELFF
TRBJ2-1 | - | - | TRBV9 | TGTGCCAGCAGCCCGGGGGTGAGCAATGAGCAGTTCTTC | CASSPGVSNEQFF
TRBJ1-5 | - | - | TRBV10-3 | TGTGCCATCAGTGAATTAGGAGGCAATCAGCCCCAGCATTTT | CAISELGGNQPQHF
TRBJ2-3 | - | - | TRBV7-9 | TGTGCCAGCAGCTTTATCCTAGCCCTCACAGATACGCAGTATTTT | CASSFILALTDTQYF
TRBJ2-7 | - | - | TRBV6-1 | TGTGCCAGCAGTGACGCGGCGGCGTCTGGCTACGAGCAGTACTTC | CASSDAAASGYEQYF
TRBJ1-4 | TRBD1 | - | TRBV7-2 | TGTGCCAGCAGCTTATACAGGGGTCGGGGTGAAAAACTGTTTTTT | CASSLYRGRGEKLFF
TRBJ1-3 | - | - | TRBV7-9 | TGTGCCAGCAGCCCAACAGGCAGCTCTGGAAACACCATATATTTT | CASSPTGSSGNTIYF
TRBJ2-1 | - | - | TRBV2 | TGTGCCAGCAGTGGGGGACTCCAATCCGGGGAGCAGTTCTTC | CASSGGLQSGEQFF